The 16 T cell receptor beta chains in this list originate from one sample, sequenced in a study of regulatory T cells in long-lasting Graves disease. Both iRepertoire HTBI primers and Arm-PCR of CDR3 regions were used to build the TCR beta libraries. TCRdb used MiXCR to reprocess the multiplex PCR reads, holding one entry per CDR3 protein. The sample lists hundreds of thousands of distinct CDR3 sequences, roughly 15% seen once, with about 11% in the top ten. The time point: newly diagnosed GD, antithyroid drugs for less than 3 months. The TCR library was made from RNA extracted from PBMCs. The sample was also reused in another study, on T cells in Graves' hyperthyroidism and ophthalmopathy.

Sample: peripheral blood mononuclear cells (PBMCs), taken at new diagnosis, from a patient treated with antithyroid drugs. These TCRs come from a man between 18 and 29 years old with Graves disease.

This clonotype was picked up many times. The chain recombines TRBV12-3 or TRBV12-4 with TRBJ2-7; weak D call: TRBD2 (5 bases). The V and J ends lost 3 bases and 6 bases respectively, with 12 bases between them. The CDR3 loop spans 13 amino acids. The CDR3 loop is CASSFSEGSEQYF. Written as DNA, the CDR3 is TGTGCCAGCAGTTTCTCTGAGGGCTCCGAGCAGTACTTC.

This clonotype was counted only a few times. The chain carries TRBV9 and TRBJ1-4, with 8 bases that match TRBD1. The CDR3 length is 16 residues. With 3 bases clipped from V and 4 bases from J, the junction kept 8 bases outside the gene matches. Germline V gene lookup returns CDR1 SGDLS and CDR2 YYNGEE. This CDR3 reads CASSAGQAHLNEKLFF. Written as DNA, the CDR3 is TGTGCCAGCAGCGCGGGACAGGCCCATCTTAATGAAAAACTGTTTTTT. Looking up the rest from reference TRBV9 and TRBJ1-4 gives the full variable domain: DSGVTQTPKHLITATGQRVTLRCSPRSGDLSVYWYQQSLDQGLQFLIQYYNGEERAKGNILERFSAQQFPDLHSELNLSSLELGDSALYFCASSAGQAHLNEKLFFGSGTQLSVL.

This clonotype has more than one count but fewer than ten. The rearrangement links TRBV15 to TRBJ2-3; TRBD1 matches at 8 bases. This CDR3 has 17 residues. Germline V gene data show CDR1 as LNHNV and CDR2 as YYDKDF (reference sequence). V shed 0 bases, J shed 1 base, and the junction held 6 bases outside the gene matches. CDR3 amino acids: CATSRERKTGGTDTQYF. The CDR3 region has the DNA TGTGCCACCAGCAGAGAACGTAAGACAGGGGGCACAGATACGCAGTATTTT.

This clonotype was counted a few times. V usage is TRBV14 and J usage is TRBJ2-3; 7 bases match TRBD2. The V segment lost 0 bases and the J segment 5 bases; nucleotides outside the gene matches: 17. Germline values: CDR1 SGHDN, CDR2 FVKESK. The CDR3 runs 19 residues. CDR3 in DNA: TGTGCCAGCAGCCAAGAGGAGTGGGGAATGCGGGAGAGGGTAGATACGCAGTATTTT. Protein product: CASSQEEWGMRERVDTQYF. The whole variable domain, remainder taken from reference TRBV14 and TRBJ2-3, is EAGVTQFPSHSVIEKGQTVTLRCDPISGHDNLYWYRRVMGKEIKFLLHFVKESKQDESGMPNNRFLAERTGGTYSTLKVQPAELEDSGVYFCASSQEEWGMRERVDTQYFGPGTRLTVL.

A word on this clonotype: This clone may be a read error of a much larger clone one base away. The chain combines TRBV6-2 or TRBV6-3 with TRBJ1-5; 8 bases agree with TRBD1. The CDR3 length is 15 residues. After removal of 7 bases from V and 3 bases from J, the junction contained 8 bases not matched to a gene. Per germline, CDR1 MNHEY and CDR2 SVGEGT. The CDR3 region is CASTDRTGNNQPQHF. In DNA, the CDR3 is TGTGCCAGCACCGATCGGACAGGGAACAATCAGCCCCAGCATTTT.

The chain employs TRBV7-9 and TRBJ1-4, with D unclear. Germline V gene data show CDR1 as SEHNR and CDR2 as FQNEAQ (reference sequence). The CDR3 contains 14 residues. V lost 5 bases to trimming and J lost 7 bases, with 14 bases between them. This CDR3 is CASSHGEGPEKLFF. CDR3 nucleotides: TGTGCCAGCAGCCACGGGGAGGGCCCTGAAAAACTGTTTTTT.

The rearrangement joins TRBV11-3 to TRBJ1-2; TRBD1 might be the D (6 bases). The ends were cut back, 0 bases at V and 4 bases at J, with 12 bases in the middle. Looked up from germline, CDR1 is SGHNT and CDR2 is YENEEA. CDR3 length: 15 residues. CDR3 nucleotide sequence: TGTGCCAGCAGCTTAGATCCCGACAGGAGCTATGGCTACACCTTC. It is translated as CASSLDPDRSYGYTF.

This clonotype came up a few times. CDR3 coding DNA: TGTGCCAGCAGTTTGAATTACCGGGCCCAGTACTTC. Its translation: CASSLNYRAQYF. The chain has TRBV12-3 or TRBV12-4 and TRBJ2-5; D is ambiguous. CDR3 length equals 12 residues. Trimming removed 3 bases at V and 9 bases at J, with 11 bases between.

This clonotype appeared many times. This chain uses TRBV20-1 with TRBJ1-1; unclear D gene. Trimming removed 6 bases at V and 0 bases at J, with 11 bases between. CDR3 size: 13 residues. Looked up from germline, CDR1 is DFQATT and CDR2 is SNEGSKA (reference sequence). The CDR3, as DNA: TGCAGTGCCATTCAGCGTTTGAACACTGAAGCTTTCTTT. Amino acids: CSAIQRLNTEAFF.

With respect to this clonotype: With a much larger clone just one base away, this may be a read error. The chain joins TRBV9 to TRBJ2-5; 12 bases are shared with TRBD1. From germline, CDR1 is SGDLS and CDR2 YYNGEE. The CDR3 is 15 residues long. The CDR3 protein is CASSAGTGGQEIQYF. The CDR3, as DNA: TGTGCCAGCAGCGCCGGGACAGGGGGCCAAGAGATCCAGTACTTC. The full variable domain, in which reference TRBV9 and TRBJ2-5 provide the parts outside the CDR3, is DSGVTQTPKHLITATGQRVTLRCSPRSGDLSVYWYQQSLDQGLQFLIQYYNGEERAKGNILERFSAQQFPDLHSELNLSSLELGDSALYFCASSAGTGGQEIQYFGPGTRLLVL.

CDR3 in amino acids: CASSDQSRGREAGTQYF. CDR3 nucleotide sequence: TGTGCCAGCAGCGACCAATCCAGGGGGCGCGAGGCAGGAACCCAGTACTTC. This chain connects TRBV9 to TRBJ2-5, with 8 nucleotides matching TRBD1. V was pared by 3 bases and J by 8 bases, with 18 bases of the junction left unmatched. The V gene's germline CDR1 is SGDLS and CDR2 YYNGEE. The CDR3 totals 17 residues.

This clonotype was seen at least ten times. This chain joins TRBV6-2 or TRBV6-3 and TRBJ1-5; D ambiguous. Germline loops: CDR1 MNHEY, CDR2 SVGEGT. There are 15 residues in the CDR3. V was clipped by 7 bases and J by 4 bases, with 17 bases between them. The CDR3: CASTPSVVRNQPQHF. In nucleotides, the CDR3 is TGTGCCAGCACCCCCTCCGTGGTGAGAAATCAGCCCCAGCATTTT.

This clonotype was counted a few times. The V call is TRBV12-5, the J call TRBJ1-6, with D uncertain. Trimming removed 0 bases at V and 9 bases at J, with 9 bases between. The CDR3 is 14 residues long. Germline CDR1 and CDR2: LGHNT and FRNRAP. DNA for the CDR3: TGTGCTAGTGGTTTGGTGGTGGGGTGTTCACCCCTCCACTTT. It yields the protein CASGLVVGCSPLHF. The variable domain in full, completed from reference TRBV12-5 and TRBJ1-6, reads DARVTQTPRHKVTEMGQEVTMRCQPILGHNTVFWYRQTMMQGLELLAYFRNRAPLDDSGMPKDRFSAEMPDATLATLKIQPSEPRDSAVYFCASGLVVGCSPLHFGNGTRLTVT.

This clonotype occurred many times. This chain links TRBV12-3 or TRBV12-4 with TRBJ2-7, with TRBD1 matching 9 bases. CDR3 length equals 15 residues. With V trimmed by 5 bases and J by 4 bases, 9 bases remained unmatched. As DNA, the CDR3 is TGTGCCAGCAGTGCCGGGACAGGGACAACTTACGAGCAGTACTTC. Amino acids: CASSAGTGTTYEQYF.

This clonotype was observed a few times. This rearrangement joins TRBV5-1 to TRBJ2-1, with TRBD2 matching over 9 bases. The end of the DNA is better explained by TRBJ2-5, so the J call may be wrong. Germline CDR1 and CDR2: SGHRS and YFSETQ. The CDR3 sequence is 16 residues long. The chain's CDR3 is CASSLGIAGVRETQYF. In nucleotides, the CDR3 is TGCGCCAGCAGCTTGGGTATAGCGGGAGTTCGAGAGACCCAGTACTTC.

This rearrangement joins TRBV20-1 to TRBJ2-7, with 8 bases aligning to TRBD2. Germline V gives CDR1 DFQATT, CDR2 SNEGSKA (reference sequence). The junction had 11 bases not matched to a gene; V was cut back by 5 bases and J by 5 bases. The CDR3 has 14 residues. In DNA, the CDR3 is TGCAGTGCTTTCCCGAGCGGGAGCCAACACGAGCAGTACTTC. This gives the protein CSAFPSGSQHEQYF.